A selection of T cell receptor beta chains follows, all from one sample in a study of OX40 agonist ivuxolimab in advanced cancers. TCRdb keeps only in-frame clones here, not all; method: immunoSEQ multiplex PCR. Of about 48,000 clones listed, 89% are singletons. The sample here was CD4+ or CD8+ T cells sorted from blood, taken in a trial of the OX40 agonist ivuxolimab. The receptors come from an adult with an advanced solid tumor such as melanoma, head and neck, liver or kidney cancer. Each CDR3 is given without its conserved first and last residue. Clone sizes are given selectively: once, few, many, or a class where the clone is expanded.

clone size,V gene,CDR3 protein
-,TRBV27,ASSSSGGGQETQY
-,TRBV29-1,SVSGGYSYNEQF
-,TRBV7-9,ASSPGTGVSYEQY
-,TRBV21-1,ASSKDRGTGRSGTGELF
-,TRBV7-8,ASSVPGQGPINYGYT
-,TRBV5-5,ASSPGTVAQETQY
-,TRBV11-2,ASSVVEGRGETQY
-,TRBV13,ASMGEDSGNTIY
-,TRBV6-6,ASSLIAGGYNEQF
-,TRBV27,ASKQDYTGELF
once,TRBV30,AWSTGQGSGSPLH
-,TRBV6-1,ASSEELASTDTQY
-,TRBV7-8,ASSQPQGIGTGELF
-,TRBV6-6,ASAYRDFTEAF
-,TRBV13,ASSLSYRGNTEAF
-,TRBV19,ASSIGTSGSRYDEQY
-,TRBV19,ASSWGPNTEAF
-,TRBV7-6,ASSLSATREVGNTEAF
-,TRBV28,ASSFRGGYTEAF
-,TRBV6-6,ASSLGLAGNEQF
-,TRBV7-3,ASSSVPSSYNEQF
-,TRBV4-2,ASSPELAGDTQY
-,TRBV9,ASSVDILTGEDEQF
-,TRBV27,ASSPGNDIRSQY
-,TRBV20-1,SAKPQETQY
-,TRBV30,AWISRRGGELF
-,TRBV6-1,ASTPVGSIIETQY
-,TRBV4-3,ASSQGADTQY
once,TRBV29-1,SVGRGISNTEAF